This entry concerns a single T cell receptor (beta chain). Between the trimmed V and J ends, which lost 1 base and 6 bases, there was a span of 18 bases. CDR3 length: 16 amino acids. Germline V gives CDR1 SGHTA, CDR2 FQGNSA. The data originate from a study of Ad26.COV2.S vaccination and SARS-CoV-2 variants. The treatment here: roughly 18 received Ad26.COV2.S at low or high dose, single or two shots; 5 received placebo; per-sample allocation not given. On day 63 after the first injection, vaccine and placebo recipients gave samples. Sequencing was performed with immunoSEQ multiplex PCR; in TCRdb, only in-frame clones are kept and a portion is missing. The sample consists of around 250,000 clones, approximately 87% of them appearing once.

The V gene is TRBV7-2, the J gene TRBJ1-2, with a tentative D call TRBD1 (6 bases). The receptor was isolated from a person between 18 and 65 years old who received the Ad26.COV2.S COVID-19 vaccine or a placebo. Specimen: peripheral blood, collected in a trial of Ad26.COV2.S vaccine versus placebo. As DNA, the CDR3 is TGTGCCAGCAGCTTAGTATTCACAGGGAGGGCGGATGGCTACACCTTC. Its protein is CASSLVFTGRADGYTF.